The clone carrying this TCR beta chain qualifies as medium-sized. Antigen specificity is unknown. Other DNA sequences in this sample translate to the same CDR3. Trimming took 1 base from V and 5 from J; bases not matched to a gene: 4. The CDR3 contains 14 residues. Germline V gene lookup returns CDR1 SGHAT and CDR2 FQNNGV. This record belongs to a study of OX40 agonist ivuxolimab in advanced cancers. Study outcomes and limitations: On average, CD8+ T cells had more expanded clones than CD4+.

Some clones are missing from TCRdb's copy, which holds only in-frame ones; the method was immunoSEQ multiplex PCR. The sample lists about 14,000 clones; 82% were seen once. The genes are TRBV11-2 and TRBJ1-2; 7 positions agree with TRBD1. The sequence was collected from an adult with an advanced solid tumor such as melanoma, head and neck, liver or kidney cancer. The sequenced sample was CD4+ or CD8+ T cells sorted from blood, obtained in a trial of the OX40 agonist ivuxolimab. The CDR3 DNA sequence: TGTGCCAGCAGCTTAGGACAGGGTGGATATGGCTACACCTTC. Translating gives CASSLGQGGYGYTF.